The 4 T cell receptor beta chains given below trace back to one sample, sequenced in a study of shared clonotypes between healthy human individuals. Using immunoSEQ multiplex PCR, the repertoire was profiled, and TCRdb retains in-frame clones only, with some absent. The sample yields over a million clones, around 95% seen once. The sequencing sample was made of naive CD4+ T cells sorted from blood. Described subset: CD45RA+ positively selected. The receptors were sampled from a man aged 30 to 39 in good health.

The chain carries TRBV18 and TRBJ2-5; 9 bases agree with TRBD1. This CDR3 is built from 15 residues. The J segment lost 5 bases and the V segment lost 5 bases, leaving 9 bases of the junction unmatched. Germline V gene data show CDR1 as KGHSH and CDR2 as LQKENI. In nucleotides, the CDR3 is TGTGCCAGCTCATCGGGACAGGGCCGCTTGGAGACCCAGTACTTC. Amino acid sequence: CASSSGQGRLETQYF.

This clone appeared a single time. V is TRBV7-9 and J is TRBJ2-7, with D perhaps TRBD1 or TRBD2 (5 bases each). CDR1 is SEHNR, CDR2 FQNEAQ, per germline (reference sequence). V lost 2 bases to trimming and J lost 8 bases, with 10 bases between them. The CDR3 runs 12 residues. The CDR3 bases are TGTGCCAGCAGCTTATCCACGGGACAGCAGTACTTC. Translation gives CASSLSTGQQYF.

The chain carries TRBV18 and TRBJ2-5; a possible D gene is TRBD1 (6 bases). Trimming stripped 1 base from V and 4 bases from J, with 10 bases between. CDR1 KGHSH and CDR2 LQKENI come from the germline V gene. The CDR3 loop spans 14 amino acids. In DNA, the CDR3 is TGTGCCAGCTCACCACTAGACAGGATAGAGACCCAGTACTTC. This encodes CASSPLDRIETQYF.

With respect to this clone: Other DNA sequences in the same sample also yield this CDR3. This chain joins TRBV18 and TRBJ1-1; D ambiguous. The germline gives CDR1 KGHSH, CDR2 LQKENI. V gave up 3 bases and J gave up 2 bases, with 7 bases separating them. The CDR3 has 13 residues. CDR3 sequence reads: CASSPGSNTEAFF. The CDR3 DNA follows: TGTGCCAGCTCACCTGGGTCTAACACTGAAGCTTTCTTT.